This passage covers 7 T cell receptor beta chains from one sample sequenced in a study of shared clonotypes between healthy human individuals. Produced via immunoSEQ multiplex PCR; TCRdb's table is partial and in-frame only. The table has some 300,000 clones, over 70% seen once. Sample: memory CD4+ T cells sorted from blood. Subset in this sample: CD45RA-negative fraction. These receptors all stem from a man aged 25-40 years in good health.

Remarks on this clone: Distinct nucleotide sequences in the sample also encode this CDR3. The chain joins TRBV7-2 to TRBJ2-7, with 8 bases matching TRBD1. Germline V lookup: CDR1 SGHTA, CDR2 FQGNSA. Unmatched junction bases numbered 4, after V lost 5 bases and J lost 1 base. The CDR3 has 14 residues. In nucleotides, the CDR3 is TGTGCCAGCAGCCCGCGGACAGGGTCCTACGAGCAGTACTTC. Translating it yields CASSPRTGSYEQYF.

The table lists this clone with a count of one. The chain carries TRBV7-3 and TRBJ2-2, with D maybe TRBD2 (6 bases). CDR1 SGHTA and CDR2 FQGTGA come from the germline V gene. The CDR3 is made up of 16 amino acids. With 5 bases removed from V and 1 base from J, the gap between germline ends came to 14 bases. The CDR3 DNA follows: TGTGCCAGCAGCCCACGAGCGGGTCGGAACACCGGGGAGCTGTTTTTT. Its protein product is CASSPRAGRNTGELFF. Combining the CDR3 with reference TRBV7-3 and TRBJ2-2 gives the whole variable domain GAGVSQTPSNKVTEKGKYVELRCDPISGHTALYWYRQSLGQGPEFLIYFQGTGAADDSGLPNDRFFAVRPEGSVSTLKIQRTERGDSAVYLCASSPRAGRNTGELFFGEGSRLTVL.

The chain employs TRBV29-1 and TRBJ2-7; the match to TRBD1 covers 7 bases. Germline-derived CDR1 and CDR2 are SQVTM and ANQGSEA. The V and J ends lost 5 bases and 5 bases, in that order; junction bases with no gene match: 12. The CDR3 runs to 14 residues. This CDR3 reads CSVRGGLYWDEQYF. As DNA, the CDR3 is TGCAGCGTTCGAGGGGGCTTATACTGGGACGAGCAGTACTTC.

This clone appeared a single time. The J gene is TRBJ2-6, the V gene TRBV5-5; unclear D gene. The CDR3 consists of 14 residues. With 2 bases removed from V and 4 bases from J, the gap between germline ends came to 7 bases. The germline gives CDR1 SGHKS, CDR2 YYEKEE (reference sequence). The CDR3 region is CASSLFAGANVLTF. The DNA of the CDR3 is TGTGCCAGCAGCTTATTCGCAGGGGCCAACGTCCTGACTTTC.

Only a few counts were recorded for this clone. The V gene is TRBV10-3, the J gene TRBJ2-3, with D unresolved. V was cut by 10 bases and J by 0 bases, with 17 bases left in between. Germline assignment: CDR1 ENHRY and CDR2 SYGVKD. The length of the CDR3 is 15 residues. CDR3 sequence: CATIAASHSTDTQYF. The CDR3 DNA follows: TGTGCCACCATCGCAGCCTCACATAGCACAGATACGCAGTATTTT.

The chain couples TRBV28 to TRBJ2-4; either TRBD1 or TRBD2 may fit D (5 bases each). Trimming shortened V by 2 bases and J by 2 bases, and 13 bases separated the two germline ends. CDR3 length: 16 residues. Germline V gives CDR1 MDHEN, CDR2 SYDVKM. CDR3 sequence reads: CASSLPARDPKNIQYF. In nucleotides, the CDR3 is TGTGCCAGCAGTTTACCTGCCAGGGACCCCAAAAACATTCAGTACTTC.

This clone was seen once. The gene calls are TRBV7-3 and TRBJ2-5; D is unclear. This CDR3 has 13 amino acids. Germline CDR1 and CDR2: SGHTA and FQGTGA. Between the trimmed V and J ends, which lost 4 bases and 4 bases, there was a span of 10 bases. In DNA, the CDR3 is TGTGCCAGCAGCTCCCGCCCTCGAGAGACCCAGTACTTC. Protein sequence: CASSSRPRETQYF. The variable domain in full, completed from reference TRBV7-3 and TRBJ2-5, reads GAGVSQTPSNKVTEKGKYVELRCDPISGHTALYWYRQSLGQGPEFLIYFQGTGAADDSGLPNDRFFAVRPEGSVSTLKIQRTERGDSAVYLCASSSRPRETQYFGPGTRLLVL.